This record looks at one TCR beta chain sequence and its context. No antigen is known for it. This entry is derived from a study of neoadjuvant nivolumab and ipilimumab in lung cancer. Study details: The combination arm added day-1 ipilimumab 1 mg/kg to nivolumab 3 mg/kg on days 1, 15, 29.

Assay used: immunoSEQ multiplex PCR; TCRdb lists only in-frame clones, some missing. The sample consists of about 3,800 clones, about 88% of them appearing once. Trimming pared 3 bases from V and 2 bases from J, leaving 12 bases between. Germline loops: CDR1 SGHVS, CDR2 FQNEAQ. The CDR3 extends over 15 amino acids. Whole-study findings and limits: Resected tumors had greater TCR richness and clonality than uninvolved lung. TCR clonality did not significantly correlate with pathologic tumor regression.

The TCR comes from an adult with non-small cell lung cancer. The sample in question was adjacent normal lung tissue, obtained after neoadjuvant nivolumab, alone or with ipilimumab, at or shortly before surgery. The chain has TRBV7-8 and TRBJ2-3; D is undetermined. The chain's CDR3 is CASSFGPLSTDTQYF. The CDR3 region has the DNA TGTGCCAGCAGCTTTGGACCTCTTTCCACAGATACGCAGTATTTT.